These 3 T cell receptor beta chains originate from one sample sequenced in a study of follicular helper T cells after annual influenza vaccination. The table came from immunoSEQ multiplex PCR; TCRdb's copy has only in-frame clones and leaves some out. This sample carries approximately 11,000 clones, 80% to 85% of them seen once, and the ten largest clones take approximately 0.9%. The source was CXCR5- memory CD4+ T cells sorted from blood, collected 6 weeks after influenza vaccination. Receptors were obtained from an adult who received the influenza vaccine.

The chain links TRBV5-1 to TRBJ2-2; D possibly corresponds to TRBD2 (7 bases). The V end was cut by 4 bases, the J end by 5 bases, with 15 bases between. The CDR3 totals 15 residues. Germline V gene sequence: CDR1 SGHRS, CDR2 YFSETQ. CDR3 region: CASSPGARETGELFF. In DNA, the CDR3 is TGCGCCAGCAGCCCAGGGGCGCGGGAGACCGGGGAGCTGTTTTTT.

The chain is built from TRBV19 and TRBJ1-1; D is ambiguous. Germline loops: CDR1 LNHDA, CDR2 SQIVND (reference sequence). The V gene lost 5 bases and the J gene lost 11 bases, with 15 bases spanning the gap. The CDR3 is 12 residues long. For the CDR3, the DNA is TGTGCCAGTAGTCCTCGGGGAATTTGGGCTTTCTTT. This codes for CASSPRGIWAFF.

Only a few counts were recorded for this clone. The V and J genes are TRBV5-6 and TRBJ1-6, with TRBD1 matching over 9 bases. The germline gives CDR1 SGHDT, CDR2 YYEEEE. V lost 5 bases, J lost 0 bases, and 6 bases stayed unmatched. This CDR3 contains 17 residues. CDR3 loop: CASSPGQGSSYNSPLHF. CDR3 in DNA: TGTGCCAGCAGTCCTGGACAGGGGAGCTCCTATAATTCACCCCTCCACTTT.